This T cell receptor beta chain was observed in a study of tumor-infiltrating lymphocytes in primary liver carcinoma. Unsorted bulk tissue (roughly 17-34 mg) underwent RNA and DNA co-extraction. Study-level results: Significantly greater top-250-clone fractions characterized tumors relative to blood (p = 0.039). Representation across all five tumor regions was limited to only about 7-24% of top clones.

Constant-region priming of 500 ng total RNA yielded TCR beta cDNA. The TCR beta library was amplified through three nested multiplex PCR rounds in a modified ARM-PCR procedure. Forward primers for TRBV1-TRBV30 and a C-beta reverse primer served the first two PCR rounds, at roughly 10 cycles each. From the multiplex PCR reads, TCRdb called clonotypes with MiXCR, one entry per CDR3 protein. The sample has under 90,000 distinct CDR3 sequences, approximately 77% seen once; the top ten hold roughly 19%. For this clonotype: Its target is unknown. Mismatch with germline at one junction end may stem from a read error.

The germline V gene encodes CDR1 SGHAT and CDR2 FQNNGV. CDR3 length equals 16 residues. The V gene is TRBV11-2, the J gene TRBJ2-1, with D unresolved. Material for sequencing was liver tumor tissue from sampling region 1. The subset was: tumor region T1, superior pole. This TCR derives from a man aged 40-49 years with primary liver carcinoma and hepatitis B virus infection. CDR3: CVSSSRMVGSYNEQFF. The CDR3 bases are TGTGTCAGCAGCTCTCGGATGGTAGGTAGCTACAACGAGCAGTTCTTC.